These 7 T cell receptor beta chains share one sample of origin, sequenced in a study of blood T cell repertoires in COVID-19. Sequencing was performed with immunoSEQ multiplex PCR; in TCRdb, only in-frame clones are kept and a portion is missing. The table lists approximately 61,000 clones, about 76% of them singletons. The specimen was peripheral blood. The receptor set was obtained from a human donor in a cohort sampled during active COVID-19.

The chain links TRBV7-9 to TRBJ1-1, with TRBD1 matching over 8 bases. The J segment lost 3 bases and the V segment lost 3 bases, leaving 9 bases of the junction unmatched. Per germline, CDR1 SEHNR and CDR2 FQNEAQ (reference sequence). This CDR3 has 16 residues. In DNA form, the CDR3 reads TGTGCCAGCAGCTTTCAACCCGGACAGGGTGACACTGAAGCTTTCTTT. Translation gives CASSFQPGQGDTEAFF.

The chain joins TRBV2 to TRBJ2-7; 7 bases match TRBD1. The CDR3 totals 15 residues. V shed 4 bases, J shed 5 bases, and the junction held 11 bases outside the gene matches. CDR1 and CDR2 from the germline V gene are SNHLY and FYNNEI. CDR3 in amino acids: CASSVYGRGFNEQYF. Here the CDR3 DNA reads TGTGCCAGCAGTGTCTACGGCAGGGGGTTCAACGAGCAGTACTTC.

The chain is built from TRBV28 and TRBJ1-6, with a tentative D call TRBD1 (5 bases). The V end lost 4 bases, the J end lost 7 bases, and 17 bases lay between the germline ends. Germline assignment: CDR1 MDHEN and CDR2 SYDVKM. This CDR3 region has 16 residues. CDR3 protein: CASSSSSRGNNSPLHF. In nucleotides, the CDR3 is TGTGCCAGCAGTTCTAGCTCCCGGGGGAACAATTCACCCCTCCACTTT.

This chain uses TRBV6-5 with TRBJ2-5, with TRBD1 as a possible D gene (7 bases). The CDR3 is 15 amino acids. Trimming left V 8 bases short and J 4 bases short, with 20 bases between. CDR1 and CDR2 (germline): MNHEY, SVGAGI. CDR3: CASRGRRGGRETQYF. CDR3 in DNA: TGTGCCAGCCGAGGGAGGAGAGGGGGCAGAGAGACCCAGTACTTC.

J is TRBJ2-2 and V is TRBV10-3, with D perhaps matching TRBD1 (6 bases). CDR1 ENHRY and CDR2 SYGVKD come from the germline V gene. The V end lost 7 bases, the J end lost 7 bases, and 16 bases lay between the germline ends. The CDR3 spans 14 residues. Here the CDR3 reads CAITRHRANGELFF. CDR3 coding DNA: TGTGCCATCACCCGGCACAGGGCAAACGGGGAGCTGTTTTTT.

The genes are TRBV19 and TRBJ1-2, with D tentatively TRBD1 (6 bases). The CDR3 length is 14 residues. Germline V gene sequence: CDR1 LNHDA, CDR2 SQIVND (reference sequence). Trimming stripped 6 bases from V and 2 bases from J, with 13 bases between. The CDR3 region has the DNA TGTGCCAGTAGCCGTACAGGGTCCAACTATGGCTACACCTTC. It yields the protein CASSRTGSNYGYTF.

With respect to this clone: Sequence at one end of the junction differs from germline and may be a read error. J is TRBJ2-5 and V is TRBV5-4; tentative D call: TRBD2 (7 bases). The germline V gene encodes CDR1 SGHNT and CDR2 YYREEE (reference sequence). The CDR3 has 14 amino acids. The CDR3 sequence: CASSPRGAQGTQYF. In nucleotides, the CDR3 is TGTGCCAGCAGCCCACGGGGGGCGCAAGGGACCCAGTACTTC.